This T cell receptor (beta chain) comes out of a study of OX40 agonist ivuxolimab in advanced cancers. In terms of the full investigation: Ivuxolimab was a fully human IgG2 agonistic monoclonal antibody targeting the costimulatory receptor OX40 (CD134). Intravenous ivuxolimab was administered to patients every 2 weeks at six dose levels: 0.01, 0.1, 0.3, 1.5, 3 and 10 mg/kg. Among the approximately 50 dose-escalation patients, around 20 had hepatocellular carcinoma, approximately 15 melanoma, 9 renal cell carcinoma and 9 head and neck cancer. The dose-escalation cohort was 82.7% male with a mean age of about 60 years, ranging from about 23 to 85. Prior anti-PD-1, anti-PD-L1 or anti-CTLA-4 therapy was permitted, and 30% to 50% of dose-escalation patients had received checkpoint inhibitors. Partial responses were achieved by three dose-escalation patients, of whom one had hepatocellular carcinoma and two had cutaneous melanoma. Peripheral TCRbeta sequencing was intended to test whether TCR sequence diversity was altered and clonal T-cell expansion was caused by ivuxolimab. The monotherapy dose-escalation portion (N of about 49 patients) of the phase I ivuxolimab trial is reported in the paper. What the study reported, not specific to this receptor: In the 0.1-3.0 mg/kg groups, partial responders had among the lowest normalized peripheral clonal expansion, particularly in CD8+ T cells. At doses from 0.1 to 3.0 mg/kg, clonal expansion was seen in both CD4+ and CD8+ blood T cells between baseline and week 6. Low levels of normalized T-cell clonal expansion were also shown by some nonresponding patients. After ivuxolimab, CD8+ T cells had more expanded clones than CD4+ T cells on average. The antigen specificity of the clonally expanded peripheral T cells was not determined.

The trial excluded patients who had a history of autoimmune disease or who were on systemic immunosuppression. In every dose cohort, peripheral blood was drawn for TCR sequencing at baseline, cycle 4 day 1, and cycle 7 day 1. Samples came from an open-label, multicenter, first-in-human phase I dose-escalation trial of ivuxolimab. Adults with locally advanced or metastatic melanoma, renal cell, hepatocellular, or head and neck squamous cell carcinoma were enrolled in the trial. Before TCR sequencing, CD4+ T cells and CD8+ T cells were sorted from peripheral blood as separate populations. This clone came up once. The clone's antigen remains unknown. No quality values exist for individual bases; no much larger clone is one base distant. V is reduced by 0 bases and J by 2 bases, leaving a spacing of 11 bases between them. From cysteine to phenylalanine, the CDR3 is 16 amino acids long. The CDR3 DNA has 48 bases and is translated from base 1. The germline V gene specifies MNHEY as CDR1 and SVGAGI as CDR2.

Genomic DNA was isolated from the sorted cells so that the TCRbeta CDR3 region could be sequenced. TCRbeta CDR3 regions were sequenced using the immunoSEQ Assay. Not all clones reach the TCRdb copy of this immuneACCESS table, which keeps in-frame sequences only. Checked studies attribute under half of the gap to unresolved V genes and leave the rest unexplained. Counted in this sample were roughly 34,000 clones; roughly 84% of them appeared once. The top ten constitute over 1.5% of the sample. The source was CD4+ or CD8+ T cells sorted from blood, collected in a trial of the OX40 agonist ivuxolimab. This chain joins TRBV6-5 to TRBJ1-3; possibly the D gene is TRBD1, per 5 matching bases. This clonotype originated in an adult with an advanced solid tumor such as melanoma, head and neck, liver or kidney cancer. The bases read TGTGCCAGCAGTTACTCGGGGACCGGCACTGGAAACACCATATATTTT. Its amino acids are CASSYSGTGTGNTIYF.